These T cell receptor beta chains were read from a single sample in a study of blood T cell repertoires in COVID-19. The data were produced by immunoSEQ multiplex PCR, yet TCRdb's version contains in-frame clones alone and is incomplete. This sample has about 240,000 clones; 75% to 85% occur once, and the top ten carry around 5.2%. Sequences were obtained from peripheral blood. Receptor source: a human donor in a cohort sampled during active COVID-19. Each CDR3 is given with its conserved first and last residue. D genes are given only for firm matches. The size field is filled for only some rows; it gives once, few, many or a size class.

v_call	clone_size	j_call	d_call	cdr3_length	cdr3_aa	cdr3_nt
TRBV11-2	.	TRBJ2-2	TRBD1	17	CASSNPRGTGVPGELFF	TGTGCCAGCAGCAACCCGAGAGGGACAGGGGTTCCCGGGGAGCTGTTTTTT
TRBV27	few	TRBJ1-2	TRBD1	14	CASSFLGQESGYTF	TGTGCCAGCAGTTTCCTGGGACAGGAGTCTGGCTACACCTTC
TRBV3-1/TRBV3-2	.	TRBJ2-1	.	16	CASSYPTSQVSNEQFF	TGTGCCAGCAGCTATCCGACTAGTCAGGTTTCGAATGAGCAGTTCTTC
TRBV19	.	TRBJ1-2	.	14	CATTVTTGTFGYTF	TGTGCCACCACTGTAACGACAGGCACATTTGGCTACACCTTC
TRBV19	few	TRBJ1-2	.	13	CASSIDRAYGYTF	TGTGCCAGTAGTATTGACAGAGCCTATGGCTACACCTTC
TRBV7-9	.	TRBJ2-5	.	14	CASSLGSRGETQYF	TGTGCCAGCAGCTTAGGGTCTCGAGGGGAGACCCAGTACTTC
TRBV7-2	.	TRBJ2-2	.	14	CAFGDFGGTGELFF	TGTGCTTTTGGGGACTTCGGGGGCACCGGGGAGCTGTTTTTT
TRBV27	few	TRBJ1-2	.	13	CASSSGHGKIYTF	TGTGCCAGCAGCTCGGGACACGGAAAGATCTACACCTTC
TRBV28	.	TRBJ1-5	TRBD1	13	CATQGGGNQPQHF	TGTGCCACGCAGGGGGGTGGCAATCAGCCCCAGCATTTT
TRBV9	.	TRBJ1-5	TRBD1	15	CASSLGSQGDQPQHF	TGTGCCAGCAGCCTCGGGTCCCAGGGGGATCAGCCCCAGCATTTT
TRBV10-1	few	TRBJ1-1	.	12	CASSESMREAFF	TGCGCCAGCAGTGAGTCGATGCGTGAAGCTTTCTTT
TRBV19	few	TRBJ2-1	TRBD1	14	CASSKNGQEGEQFF	TGTGCCAGTAGTAAAAACGGACAGGAAGGAGAGCAGTTCTTC
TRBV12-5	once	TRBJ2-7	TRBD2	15	CASGSWTSVPYEQYF	TGTGCTAGTGGCTCCTGGACTAGCGTACCCTACGAGCAGTACTTC
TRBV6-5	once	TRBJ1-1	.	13	CASSGGEYTEAFF	TGTGCCAGCAGCGGGGGGGAATACACTGAAGCTTTCTTT
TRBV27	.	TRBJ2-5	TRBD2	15	CASRGLAGAEETQYF	TGTGCCAGCAGGGGACTAGCGGGAGCGGAAGAGACCCAGTACTTC
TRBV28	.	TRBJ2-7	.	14	CASSPRRSSYEQYF	TGTGCCAGCAGCCCTCGTAGAAGCTCCTACGAGCAGTACTTC
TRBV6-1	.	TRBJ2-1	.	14	CASSDPTGYNEQFF	TGTGCCAGCAGTGATCCGACTGGTTACAATGAGCAGTTCTTC
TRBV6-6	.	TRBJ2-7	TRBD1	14	CASSYGQGGYEQYF	TGTGCCAGCAGTTACGGACAGGGGGGCTACGAGCAGTACTTC
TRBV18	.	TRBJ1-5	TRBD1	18	CASSTRTGGTGGNQPQHF	TGTGCCAGCTCAACACGGACAGGAGGAACCGGGGGCAATCAGCCCCAGCATTTT
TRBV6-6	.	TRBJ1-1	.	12	CASSFPGEEAFF	TGTGCCAGCAGTTTCCCGGGGGAGGAAGCTTTCTTT
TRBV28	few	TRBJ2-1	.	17	CASSFPGTQSSYNEQFF	TGTGCCAGCAGTTTCCCCGGGACACAGAGCTCCTACAATGAGCAGTTCTTC
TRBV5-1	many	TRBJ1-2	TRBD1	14	CASSRDRGVDGYTF	TGCGCCAGCAGCCGGGACAGGGGGGTGGATGGCTACACCTTC
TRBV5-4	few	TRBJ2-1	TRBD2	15	CASSLGLAGGYEQFF	TGTGCCAGCAGCTTGGGACTAGCGGGAGGTTATGAGCAGTTCTTC
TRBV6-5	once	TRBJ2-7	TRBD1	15	CASRRDREISYEQYF	TGTGCCAGCAGGAGGGACAGGGAGATCTCCTACGAGCAGTACTTC
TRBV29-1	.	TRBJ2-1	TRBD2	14	CSVYAGEVYNEQFF	TGCAGCGTTTATGCGGGGGAGGTGTACAATGAGCAGTTCTTC
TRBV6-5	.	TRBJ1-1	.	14	CASSRSGLNTEAFF	TGTGCCAGCAGTCGTTCGGGGTTGAACACTGAAGCTTTCTTT
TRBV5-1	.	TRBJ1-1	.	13	CASSPAGNTEAFF	TGCGCCAGCAGCCCGGCGGGGAACACTGAAGCTTTCTTT
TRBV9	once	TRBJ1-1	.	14	CASSRSGVRTEAFF	TGTGCCAGCAGCCGATCGGGGGTTCGGACTGAAGCTTTCTTT
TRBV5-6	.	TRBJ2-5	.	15	CASSPNYRDQETQYF	TGTGCCAGCAGCCCCAACTACAGGGACCAAGAGACCCAGTACTTC
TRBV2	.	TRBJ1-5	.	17	CASSAFRGGAGNQPQHF	TGTGCCAGCAGTGCCTTTCGAGGAGGGGCCGGCAATCAGCCCCAGCATTTT
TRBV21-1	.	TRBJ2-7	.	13	CASSGEGNYEQYF	TGTGCCAGCAGCGGCGAGGGTAACTACGAGCAGTACTTC
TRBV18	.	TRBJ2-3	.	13	CASSPGQTDTQYF	TGTGCCAGCTCACCCGGACAGACAGATACGCAGTATTTT
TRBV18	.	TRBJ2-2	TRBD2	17	CASSPSGLAANTGELFF	TGTGCCAGCTCACCGTCGGGACTAGCGGCGAACACCGGGGAGCTGTTTTTT
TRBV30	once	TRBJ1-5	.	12	CAWSAGNQPQHF	TGTGCCTGGAGTGCGGGAAATCAGCCCCAGCATTTT
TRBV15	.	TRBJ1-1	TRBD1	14	CATSRDSLNTEAFF	TGTGCCACCTCTAGGGACAGTCTGAACACTGAAGCTTTCTTT
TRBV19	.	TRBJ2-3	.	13	CASRGAGTDTQYF	TGTGCCAGTAGGGGGGCGGGCACAGATACGCAGTATTTT
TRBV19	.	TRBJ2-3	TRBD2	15	CATNGGGSSTDTQYF	TGTGCCACCAATGGGGGGGGATCTAGCACAGATACGCAGTATTTT
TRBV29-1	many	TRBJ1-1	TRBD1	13	CSAMGQGGTEAFF	TGCAGCGCAATGGGACAGGGGGGGACTGAAGCTTTCTTT
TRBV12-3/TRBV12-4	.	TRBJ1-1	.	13	CASSLVSDTEAFF	TGTGCCAGCAGTTTAGTCTCAGACACTGAAGCTTTCTTT
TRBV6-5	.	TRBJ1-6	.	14	CASSYGGNNSPLHF	TGTGCCAGCAGTTACGGAGGGAATAATTCACCCCTCCACTTT
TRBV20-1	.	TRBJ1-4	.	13	CSASPGSYEKLFF	TGCAGTGCTAGTCCTGGTTCCTACGAAAAACTGTTTTTT
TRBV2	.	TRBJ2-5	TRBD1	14	CASSGFDRAETQYF	TGTGCCAGCAGTGGGTTCGACAGGGCGGAGACCCAGTACTTC
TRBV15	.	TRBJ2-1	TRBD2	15	CATSRDSGRYNEQFF	TGTGCCACCAGCAGGGATAGCGGGAGATACAATGAGCAGTTCTTC
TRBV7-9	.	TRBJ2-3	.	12	CAAALDTDTQYF	TGTGCGGCGGCGTTAGACACAGATACGCAGTATTTT
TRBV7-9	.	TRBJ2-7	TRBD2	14	CASSLASGRTEQYF	TGTGCCAGCAGCTTAGCTAGCGGGAGGACCGAGCAGTACTTC
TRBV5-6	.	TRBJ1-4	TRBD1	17	CASSTYPQGDIGEKLFF	TGTGCCAGCAGCACGTACCCCCAGGGGGATATCGGTGAAAAACTGTTTTTT
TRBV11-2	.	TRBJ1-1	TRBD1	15	CASSWGQGIGTEAFF	TGTGCCAGCAGCTGGGGACAGGGGATTGGCACTGAAGCTTTCTTT
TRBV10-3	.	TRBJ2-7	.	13	CAISPGGTSEQYF	TGTGCCATCTCCCCCGGAGGGACGAGCGAGCAGTACTTC
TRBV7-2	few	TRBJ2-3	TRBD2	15	CASSFLGLATDTQYF	TGTGCCAGCAGCTTCCTGGGACTAGCCACAGATACGCAGTATTTT
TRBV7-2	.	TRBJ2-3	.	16	CASSLFRGRADDTQYF	TGTGCCAGCAGCTTATTTAGGGGGAGGGCCGACGATACGCAGTATTTT
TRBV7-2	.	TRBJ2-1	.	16	CASSLGASVSYNEQFF	TGTGCCAGCAGCTTAGGTGCTAGCGTCTCCTACAATGAGCAGTTCTTC
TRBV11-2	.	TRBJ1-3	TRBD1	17	CASSLAWTGPSGNTIYF	TGTGCCAGCAGCTTAGCTTGGACAGGGCCCTCTGGAAACACCATATATTTT
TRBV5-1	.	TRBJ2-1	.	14	CASSPIPGYNEQFF	TGCGCCAGCAGCCCTATCCCGGGTTACAATGAGCAGTTCTTC